The present TCR beta chain was sequenced within a study of blood T cells in healthy people across ages (dated by TCRdb to the mid-2010s). Regarding the research as a whole: In model experiments, template switching captured roughly one uniquely barcoded TCR beta cDNA molecule for every two T cells. The study analyzed two additional independent replicas of 1 million unique cDNA reads from the same blood draw for two donors, one aged 18 to 29 and one aged 80 or older. Four age groups were formed from the donors: young (average roughly 16 years), middle-aged (approximately 42), aged (about 68) and long-lived (less than 85). Age-related changes in TCR beta repertoire diversity were measured in the study by deep sequencing normalized with unique cDNA molecular identifiers. Results and caveats for the whole study, not just this receptor: Observed TCR beta diversity correlated strongly with the percentage of naive T cells measured by flow cytometry. Estimates of total diversity based on one million sequenced T cells were regarded as lower bounds and as underestimates. The CMV infection status of donors was not known, potentially confounding age-related changes in expanded clonotypes. Observed TCR beta diversity per million T cells fell roughly linearly with age, and a significant reduction was already apparent by age roughly 40. Compared with the aged group, the long-lived group had more naive CD4+ T cells, fewer expanded clones and increased TCR diversity, a pattern suggesting age selection. Bulk unsorted PBMC profiling prevented conclusive comparison of naive and antigen-experienced compartments.

On this clonotype: Its antigen specificity is not known. The record has no base qualities; no much larger clone is one base away.

The approximately 39 donors, aged about 6 to 100 years, were systemically healthy Caucasian individuals from Russia. Each donor gave 8.5 to 10 milliliters of peripheral blood, collected into EDTA-treated Vacutainer tubes. Ficoll-Paque density-gradient centrifugation was used to isolate PBMCs, with at least 6 million obtained per sample. Trizol reagent was used to extract total RNA from the PBMCs, yielding at least 5.5 micrograms per sample. For every donor, an aliquot of PBMCs went through flow cytometry to measure the percentages of naive CD45RAhigh/CD27high T cells. Library generation was performed with 5' RACE. The data were produced on an Illumina HiSeq 2500. A second PCR of roughly 7 to 12 cycles was performed with a sample-barcoded 5' primer and a J-beta primer mix. A unique molecular identifier was introduced onto each TCR beta cDNA molecule by a template-switch 5' adaptor carrying 12 random nucleotides. At least 2.5 million CDR3-containing paired-end reads were obtained from each sample. All of the RNA was converted into first-strand cDNA using the Mint cDNA synthesis kit, with a TRBC-specific oligonucleotide serving as the primer. After uracil-DNA glycosylase treatment, a first 18-cycle PCR used universal primers M1SS and BC2_uni_R on all cDNA. Processing in the source paper ran as follows. For normalization, 1 million high-quality reads were randomly selected from each sample, with every read carrying a distinct molecular identifier. Reads sharing molecular identifiers were discarded rather than binned into consensus sequences. MiTCR, run with a Q25 quality threshold and the strictest error-elimination algorithm, handled CDR3 identification, clonotype clustering and error correction. Lower-bound total TCR beta diversity was estimated with a nonparametric unseen species model using Euler transformation. TCRdb reprocessing: public reads trimmed at Q25 with fastp, clones called with MiXCR, in-frame beta chains kept. CDR3 protein duplicates are merged, each entry listing the most common genes and DNA. TCRdb's processing, not the authors', yielded these V and J calls. Within this sample are 750,000 to 850,000 distinct CDR3 sequences, with just under 25% of them counted one time only. The top ten clones comprise approximately 4% of the sample.

The CDR3 measures 13 amino acids from cysteine to phenylalanine. Just CDR3 DNA is preserved here, 39 bases in frame from base 1. The CDR1 and CDR2 encoded by the germline V gene are SGHVS and FQNEAQ. Trimming removed 5 bases from V and 9 bases from J, leaving 14 bases between the germline ends. These sequences were also reported in another study, on T cells of mothers and their children. The second investigation adds: Donors were nine systemically healthy Caucasian individuals: three mothers and their six children. cDNA synthesis used all of the extracted RNA, with approximately 1.6 ug of RNA in each 15 ul reaction. In the second PCR, sample barcodes and 2-4 random nucleotides were introduced via the M1S primer. Over 9.5 million TCR beta CDR3 reads came from each mother, compared with some 3 million reads from each child. Thymic selection similarly shapes TCR recombination output in related and unrelated pairs, with minor effect from inherited differences. Normalized repertoire overlap was always found to be slightly, but never significantly, higher in related mother-child pairs than in unrelated mother-child pairs. No persistent microchimeric T cell clones were detected, at a sensitivity of approximately 100 clones per million clonotypes. In the study, deep NGS was used to compare the TCR beta repertoires of mothers and children, and features distinguishing related mother-child pairs from unrelated individuals were sought. On average, the children were around 11 +/- 4 years old, while the mothers were about 40 +/- 4 years old. Libraries were sequenced on Illumina HiSeq 2000 with 100+100 nt paired-end reads after adapter ligation with NEBNext reagents. To prevent cross-contamination, the mother and child libraries were prepared one month apart and sequenced in separate runs. Between roughly 500,000 and 2,100,000 distinct TCR beta clonotypes were identified per donor. Naive TCR beta clonotypes were estimated from low-frequency clonotypes matched to each donor's FACS-determined naive share, without sorting.

The origin of this receptor is a boy aged 5-17 years in good health. The sample taken for sequencing was blood. The sequence links TRBV7-8 to TRBJ2-1; no D gene can be assigned with confidence. Here is the DNA: TGTGCCAGCAGCGTAGACGCAAGTGTTGAGCAGTTCTTC. It codes for CASSVDASVEQFF. Reference TRBV7-8 and TRBJ2-1 proteins supply the regions before and after the CDR3; the full variable domain is: GAGVSQSPRYKVAKRGQDVALRCDPISGHVSLFWYQQALGQGPEFLTYFQNEAQLDKSGLPSDRFFAERPEGSVSTLKIQRTQQEDSAVYLCASSVDASVEQFFGPGTRLTVL.